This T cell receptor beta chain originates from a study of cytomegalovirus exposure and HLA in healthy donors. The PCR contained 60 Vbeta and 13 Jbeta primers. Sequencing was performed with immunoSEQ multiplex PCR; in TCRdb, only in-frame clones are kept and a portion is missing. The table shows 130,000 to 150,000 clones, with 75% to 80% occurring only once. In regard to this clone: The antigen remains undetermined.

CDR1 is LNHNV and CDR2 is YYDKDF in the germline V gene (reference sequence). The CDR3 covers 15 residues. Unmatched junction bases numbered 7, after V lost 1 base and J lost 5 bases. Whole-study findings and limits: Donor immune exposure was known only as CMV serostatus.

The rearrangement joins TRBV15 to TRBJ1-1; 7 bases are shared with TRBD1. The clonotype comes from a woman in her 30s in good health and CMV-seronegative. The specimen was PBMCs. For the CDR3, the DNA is TGTGCCACCAGCAGAGGGGGACAGAGGGATACTGAAGCTTTCTTT. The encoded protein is CATSRGGQRDTEAFF.